One and the same sample provided the 27 T cell receptor beta chains below, sequenced in a study of blood T cell repertoires in COVID-19. Clones were sequenced by immunoSEQ multiplex PCR, and TCRdb holds only the in-frame ones, with some missing. The sample includes around 280,000 clones, about 90% of them seen just once. Specimen: PBMCs or T cells enriched from blood (not recorded which). The origin of the receptors is a woman aged 18-29 years with acute COVID-19.

The chain carries TRBV3-1 (or the pseudogene TRBV3-2) and TRBJ2-7; 14 positions match TRBD2. The V gene end was trimmed by 5 bases and the J gene end by 4 bases; junction bases not matched to a gene: 10. Germline lookup yields CDR1 LGHDT and CDR2 YNNKEL (reference sequence). The CDR3 runs 17 residues. Written as DNA, the CDR3 is TGTGCCAGCAGCTACGGGACTAGCGGGAGAGGGAGTTACGAGCAGTACTTC. Residues: CASSYGTSGRGSYEQYF.

CDR3 DNA: TGTGCCAGCAGCCGCTTAGGGCAGGGGAGAGAGACCCAGTACTTC. Residues: CASSRLGQGRETQYF. The rearrangement joins TRBV6-5 to TRBJ2-5; perhaps TRBD1 as D (6 bases). Germline V CDR1 and CDR2: MNHEY, SVGAGI. Trimming stripped 6 bases from V and 4 bases from J, with 18 bases between. CDR3 length: 15 residues.

CDR3 residues: CASSLRLKSGNEKLFF. As DNA, the CDR3 is TGTGCCAGCAGTTTAAGACTAAAGTCGGGAAATGAAAAACTGTTTTTT. J is TRBJ1-4 and V is TRBV28; D not resolved. The CDR3 sequence is 16 residues long. The germline V gene encodes CDR1 MDHEN and CDR2 SYDVKM. V was cut by 2 bases and J by 5 bases, with 15 bases left in between.

This clone appeared a single time. The chain joins TRBV7-8 to TRBJ2-3, with 10 bases lining up with TRBD2. The germline V gene has CDR1 SGHVS and CDR2 FQNEAQ. V dropped 5 bases and J dropped 0; count of bases not matched to a gene: 8. This CDR3 is built from 17 residues. The CDR3 loop is CASSLQTSGISTDTQYF. Written as DNA, the CDR3 is TGTGCCAGCAGCCTACAAACTAGCGGGATTAGCACAGATACGCAGTATTTT.

The V call is TRBV9, the J call TRBJ2-7; the match to TRBD1 covers 7 bases. CDR3 length: 14 residues. V shed 3 bases, J shed 1 base, and the junction held 4 bases outside the gene matches. In germline, CDR1 is SGDLS, CDR2 YYNGEE. The CDR3 nucleotides read TGTGCCAGCAGCGCACAGGGACAGTCCTACGAGCAGTACTTC. Its translation: CASSAQGQSYEQYF. Based on the CDR3 plus reference TRBV9 and TRBJ2-7, the full variable domain is DSGVTQTPKHLITATGQRVTLRCSPRSGDLSVYWYQQSLDQGLQFLIQYYNGEERAKGNILERFSAQQFPDLHSELNLSSLELGDSALYFCASSAQGQSYEQYFGPGTRLTVT.

The V and J genes are TRBV27 and TRBJ2-1; 8 bases match TRBD2. V lost 6 bases to trimming and J lost 7 bases; unmatched junction nucleotides: 8. Germline assignment: CDR1 MNHEY and CDR2 SMNVEV (reference sequence). CDR3 length: 14 residues. For the CDR3, the DNA is TGTGCCAGCAGAATAGCGGGACTTCGGAATGAGCAGTTCTTC. Amino acids: CASRIAGLRNEQFF.

This clone was picked up one time. The V gene is TRBV2, the J gene TRBJ2-5; D possibly corresponds to TRBD1 (6 bases). There are 13 residues in the CDR3. The ends were cut back, 6 bases at V and 3 bases at J, with 11 bases in the middle. In germline, CDR1 is SNHLY, CDR2 FYNNEI. The CDR3 protein is CASSLDREETQYF. CDR3 nucleotide sequence: TGTGCCAGCAGCTTGGACAGAGAAGAGACCCAGTACTTC.

CDR3: CSASGGLSGNTIYF. CDR3 bases: TGCAGTGCTAGTGGGGGGCTGTCGGGAAACACCATATATTTT. V and J are TRBV20-1 and TRBJ1-3; D perhaps matches TRBD1 (6 bases). The CDR3 contains 14 residues. Germline V lookup: CDR1 DFQATT, CDR2 SNEGSKA (reference sequence). V shed 3 bases and J shed 4 bases, with 13 bases lying between them.

The CDR3 region has the DNA TGTGCCAGCGCCCGTCTCCTCGACAGGAGCTACGAGCAGTACTTC. It yields the protein CASARLLDRSYEQYF. This sequence joins TRBV27 and TRBJ2-7, with D possibly matching TRBD1 (6 bases). This CDR3 is 15 amino acids long. CDR1 MNHEY and CDR2 SMNVEV come from the germline V gene (reference sequence). Trimming removed 8 bases from V and 3 bases from J, with 20 bases in between.

The rearrangement joins TRBV5-8 to TRBJ2-3; 7 bases are a match to TRBD1. Germline V gives CDR1 SGHTS, CDR2 YDEGEE. This CDR3 spans 14 amino acids. J lost 2 bases, V lost 5 bases, and 5 bases had no gene match. The CDR3 DNA reads as TGTGCCAGCAGATCGACAGGGACCACAGATACGCAGTATTTT. It yields the protein CASRSTGTTDTQYF.

A word on this clone: This same CDR3 is encoded by further DNA sequences in the sample. J is TRBJ1-1 and V is TRBV3-1 (or the pseudogene TRBV3-2), with a tentative D call TRBD1 (5 bases). Trimming left V 1 base short and J 4 bases short, with 10 bases between. Germline CDR1 reads LGHDT; CDR2 reads YNNKEL (reference sequence). This CDR3 comprises 14 residues. The CDR3 nucleotides are TGTGCCAGCAGCCAAGCGGGCGGGGCCACTGAAGCTTTCTTT. It codes for CASSQAGGATEAFF.

The chain has TRBV19 and TRBJ2-6; D possibly corresponds to TRBD1 (5 bases). The V end was cut by 3 bases, the J end by 2 bases, with 8 bases between. CDR1 is LNHDA and CDR2 is SQIVND in the germline V gene (reference sequence). This CDR3 has 15 residues. The CDR3 coding sequence is TGTGCCAGTAGTATTCAAGGGGCTGGGGCCAACGTCCTGACTTTC. Protein product: CASSIQGAGANVLTF.

The V call is TRBV28, the J call TRBJ2-7; 7 nucleotides align to TRBD1. This CDR3 has 14 residues. The ends lost 3 bases at V and 3 bases at J; junction bases unmatched: 5. CDR1 and CDR2 (germline): MDHEN, SYDVKM. The CDR3 sequence is CASSLRTGRYEQYF. DNA for the CDR3: TGTGCCAGCAGTTTGAGGACAGGCCGCTACGAGCAGTACTTC.

This clone was found a few times. The chain has TRBV4-2 and TRBJ2-1, with 7 bases matching TRBD1. The length of the CDR3 is 15 residues. V lost 8 bases and J lost 0; bases outside the gene matches: 7. CDR1 is LGHNA, CDR2 YNFKEQ, per germline. The CDR3: CASGKDRSSYNEQFF. CDR3 DNA sequence: TGTGCCAGCGGTAAGGACAGGAGCTCCTACAATGAGCAGTTCTTC.

V gene TRBV10-2 combines with J gene TRBJ2-4; TRBD2 agrees at 9 bases. The J segment lost 1 base and the V segment lost 6 bases, leaving 7 bases of the junction unmatched. CDR1 is WSHSY, CDR2 SAAADI, per germline. This CDR3 is built from 16 residues. CDR3 bases: TGCGCCAGCAGGGGAAGGCGGGAGGGGGCCAAAAACATTCAGTACTTC. This codes for CASRGRREGAKNIQYF.

CDR3 protein: CASSTRGTGNQPQHF. CDR3 sequence (DNA): TGTGCCAGCAGCACAAGGGGTACCGGCAATCAGCCCCAGCATTTT. The chain is built from TRBV6-2 or TRBV6-3 and TRBJ1-5; weak D call: TRBD1 (5 bases). CDR1 and CDR2 from the germline V gene are MNHEY and SVGEGT. The CDR3 spans 15 residues. V lost 6 bases and J lost 2, with 14 bases in between.

The chain has TRBV27 and TRBJ2-7; TRBD2 agrees at 9 bases. V shed 4 bases, J shed 2 bases, and the junction held 12 bases outside the gene matches. This CDR3 contains 17 residues. Germline V gives CDR1 MNHEY, CDR2 SMNVEV (reference sequence). In nucleotides, the CDR3 is TGTGCCAGCAGTTCCAACCGAAAGCGGGAGGCTACCTACGAGCAGTACTTC. Translation gives CASSSNRKREATYEQYF.

V and J are TRBV14 and TRBJ1-1, with D possibly matching TRBD1 (5 bases). Germline CDR1 is SGHDN and CDR2 is FVKESK. This CDR3 contains 17 residues. Trimming took 3 bases from V and 5 from J, leaving 22 bases between them. CDR3 protein: CASSQYTSGQRWTEAFF. The CDR3 bases are TGTGCCAGCAGCCAGTATACCTCAGGGCAAAGATGGACTGAAGCTTTCTTT.

This chain links TRBV6-5 with TRBJ2-1; 9 positions match TRBD2. The junction had 7 bases not matched to a gene; V was cut back by 0 bases and J by 10 bases. CDR3 length equals 15 residues. Germline values: CDR1 MNHEY, CDR2 SVGAGI. The DNA for the CDR3 is TGTGCCAGCAGTTACTCGTTAGCGGGAGTACAAGAGCAGTTCTTC. It encodes CASSYSLAGVQEQFF.

For this clone: Other DNA variants within this sample encode the same CDR3. The V call is TRBV5-1, the J call TRBJ2-7; D is undetermined. Germline V gene data show CDR1 as SGHRS and CDR2 as YFSETQ. This CDR3 contains 12 residues. The V and J ends lost 1 base and 3 bases respectively, with 5 bases between them. Here the CDR3 reads CASSLSSYEQYF. Written as DNA, the CDR3 is TGCGCCAGCAGCTTGAGTAGCTACGAGCAGTACTTC.

The gene calls are TRBV11-3 and TRBJ2-3; 8 positions agree with TRBD2. V trimming: 5 bases; J trimming: 2 bases; junction bases outside the gene matches: 6. Germline V gene lookup returns CDR1 SGHNT and CDR2 YENEEA. This CDR3 comprises 15 residues. CDR3 coding DNA: TGTGCCAGCAGCCCTAGCGGGCTAGACACAGATACGCAGTATTTT. Its protein product is CASSPSGLDTDTQYF.

This chain links TRBV3-1 (or the pseudogene TRBV3-2) with TRBJ2-1, with TRBD2 matching 7 bases. CDR3 length: 16 amino acids. The trim removed 2 bases at V and 1 base at J, leaving 5 bases unmatched. Germline V gives CDR1 LGHDT, CDR2 YNNKEL (reference sequence). CDR3 sequence reads: CASSQRASGSYNEQFF. The CDR3 coding sequence is TGTGCCAGCAGCCAACGGGCTAGCGGTTCCTACAATGAGCAGTTCTTC.

This sequence joins TRBV2 and TRBJ2-1; a weak D match, TRBD1 (5 bases). Trimming removed 7 bases from V and 8 bases from J, with 15 bases in between. The CDR3 covers 13 residues. Per germline, CDR1 SNHLY and CDR2 FYNNEI. The CDR3 region has the DNA TGTGCCAGCACTACCGGGTTCAGGGATGAGCAGTTCTTC. Its protein product is CASTTGFRDEQFF.

The chain employs TRBV5-5 and TRBJ2-3; 9 nucleotides align to TRBD1. The CDR3 consists of 17 residues. The V gene end was trimmed by 0 bases and the J gene end by 1 base; junction bases not matched to a gene: 6. Germline V gives CDR1 SGHKS, CDR2 YYEKEE (reference sequence). The chain's CDR3 is CASSLAVRDRGTDTQYF. Here the CDR3 DNA reads TGTGCCAGCAGCTTGGCAGTTAGGGACAGGGGCACAGATACGCAGTATTTT.

J is TRBJ2-2 and V is TRBV5-4; D possibly corresponds to TRBD2 (5 bases). Germline assignment: CDR1 SGHNT and CDR2 YYREEE (reference sequence). V was shortened by 4 bases and J by 7 bases, with 14 bases between the two germline ends. The length of the CDR3 is 14 residues. The CDR3 is CASSPRAGIGELFF. The CDR3 DNA reads TGTGCCAGCAGCCCCCGTGCGGGTATCGGGGAGCTGTTTTTT.

The genes are TRBV12-3 or TRBV12-4 and TRBJ1-2, with D possibly being TRBD1 (5 bases). This CDR3 has 13 amino acids. V dropped 6 bases and J dropped 8 bases, with 16 bases sitting between them. CDR3 in DNA: TGTGCCAGCAGCGGGACTGCTTTGTGGGGCTACACCTTC. Amino acid sequence: CASSGTALWGYTF.

The chain uses TRBV4-1 and TRBJ2-7; 9 bases align to TRBD1. Germline trimming cut 1 base from V and 5 bases from J; bases unmatched to any gene: 6. Germline CDR1 MGHRA, CDR2 YSYEKL. This CDR3 has 15 amino acids. The CDR3 bases are TGCGCCAGCAGCCAAGGACAGGGGGATGTCCACGAGCAGTACTTC. Amino acid sequence: CASSQGQGDVHEQYF.